This T cell receptor (beta chain) was identified in a study of blood T cell repertoires in COVID-19 (TCRdb year 2020). Study-level background: Samples from collaborators originated in the United States, Italy and Spain and spanned both the acute and convalescent phases of COVID-19. The material from the prospective study consisted of cDNA or gDNA derived from T cells, B-cell-depleted T cells, or PBMCs. The dataset comprised deeply sampled blood TCRbeta repertoires from subjects exposed to, actively infected with, or recovered from COVID-19. The repertoires were released in a freely available public database meant as a resource for research on the immune response to SARS-CoV-2. The samples were drawn from two sources: the first 160 participants of the ongoing ImmuneRACE study, and 1,000 to 1,500 subjects contributed by 6 global collaborators. Nearly every sample came with metadata listing a de-identified subject ID, COVID-19 status, age in years and sex. Where available, HLA class I and class II types were obtained from metadata supplied by the sample provider rather than from assay-based typing.

TCRbeta CDR3 regions were amplified from genomic DNA using the immunoSEQ Assay, a bias-controlled multiplex PCR. The published analysis was carried out like this. The number of nucleated cells in each sample was estimated from the amplification of reference gene primers within the assay. To quantify the absolute abundance of each unique TCRbeta CDR3 rearrangement, sequence reads were collapsed and filtered. For each sample, productive Simpson clonality was calculated by taking the square root of Simpson's diversity index across productive rearrangements. TCRdb stores this immuneACCESS table with in-frame sequences only. Part of the clones is absent; in the studies checked, under half of the shortfall reflects unresolved V genes, and no reason is known for the rest. V, J and clone size derive from that table, while D and trimming were established from the DNA sequence. This sample lists approximately 240,000 clones; about four fifths were detected once. Under 1.5% of the sample is taken by the ten largest.

General findings and caveats noted by the study authors: The quantity of clinical and demographic metadata differed by source and by participant and was supplied without curation.

Enrolling through a virtual design, the prospective study's participants ranged in age from roughly 18 to 90 years and lived across around 25 United States geographic areas. To assign participants to cohorts, the prospective study relied on clinical history that participants themselves reported in a screening survey and a study questionnaire. In the prospective study, whole blood, serum and a nasopharyngeal or oropharyngeal swab were collected from each participant by mobile phlebotomists. Prospective study participants could optionally give additional blood draws and questionnaires over a roughly two-month period. Blood samples from the prospective study were shipped frozen or at room temperature prior to DNA extraction. This clone was observed a few times. Its antigen is unknown. Per-nucleotide qualities are absent, and no much larger clonotype sits a single base away. The trim is 6 bases for V and 2 bases for J, with a gap of 20 bases between the germline ends. Looking up the germline V gene (reference sequence) yields CDR1 LGHDT and CDR2 YNNKEL. Its CDR3 holds 16 amino acids, cysteine through phenylalanine. The CDR3 DNA has 48 bases and is translated from base 1.

The sequenced sample consisted of PBMCs or T cells enriched from blood (not recorded which). The chain links TRBV3-1 (or the pseudogene TRBV3-2) with TRBJ2-7; TRBD2 is possibly the D segment (6 matching bases). The receptor was isolated from a woman aged 40-49 years with acute COVID-19. The CDR3 amino acid sequence is: CASRSGLAPEAYEQYF. The nucleotide sequence is given as TGTGCCAGCAGAAGCGGGCTAGCTCCGGAGGCCTACGAGCAGTACTTC.